Below, one TCR beta chain is given with its context. This clonotype appeared many times. Its antigen has not been determined. Per-base qualities were not stored, and no clone one base away is much larger. Library preparation employed PCR. The listed sequencing device is Illumina HiSeq 2500. To normalize quantification of the TCRbeta repertoire, the TCR libraries were built with molecular barcoding that relied on unique molecular identifiers. TCRdb redid the processing of the public reads, applying fastp at Q25 and MiXCR, and retained in-frame beta chains. Entries are consolidated by CDR3 protein sequence, retaining the most common genes and DNA. Counted in this sample were 100,000 to 130,000 distinct CDR3 sequences; 5.5% to 7% of them appeared once. Approximately 25% of the sample lies in the top ten. This sample was taken from a study of T-cell reconstitution after alpha-beta-depleted transplantation in children (dated by TCRdb to 2015 to 2016). Study-level background: Using TCR repertoire profiling, the study quantitatively followed how T-cell immune reconstitution unfolded in children after TCRalphabeta/CD19-depleted allogeneic hematopoietic cell transplantation.

In the germline V gene (reference sequence), CDR1 corresponds to LNHDA and CDR2 to SQIVND. At the junction V is shortened by 1 base and J by 3 bases; bases outside the gene matches: 4. From the cysteine up to the phenylalanine, the CDR3 has a length of 15 residues. Only CDR3 DNA is held: 45 bases, read in frame from base 1. Broad study findings and their caveats: Over subsequent months, a decline in hyperexpanded clone frequencies was noted, and after one year, T-cell counts and TCRbeta diversity were mostly ascribed to newly produced T cells. Apparently early alphabetaT-cell count recovery about two months after transplant reportedly relied on only several hundred rapidly expanded clones derived from non-depleted graft cells. The high TCRbeta diversity at day 60 in some patients was ascribed to recipient T cells and intrathymic progenitors that had survived conditioning.

The treatment or condition label of this sample denotes: allogeneic hematopoietic cell transplantation with graft depleted of TCRalphabeta T cells and CD19 B cells. The transplant recipients were children given TCRalphabeta/CD19-depleted allogeneic hematopoietic cell grafts. This clonotype was obtained from a male patient aged 2-9 years who had a stem cell transplant for acute lymphoblastic leukemia, so the T cells may come from the graft donor. Here the sequenced sample was PBMCs, mostly from graft donor cells, taken 360 days after TCRalphabeta/CD19-depleted stem cell transplant. This receptor chain uses TRBV19 and TRBJ2-3; TRBD1 fits 7 bases in the junction. The sequenced DNA: TGTGCCAGTAGTATAGTTGGGACAGTAACAGATACGCAGTATTTT. Its translation is CASSIVGTVTDTQYF.